This paragraph reports one TCR beta chain. Sequencing used immunoSEQ multiplex PCR; TCRdb keeps in-frame clones, though not all of them. The profile shows about 100,000 clones, more than 80% of them singletons. Germline V CDR1 and CDR2: LNHDA, SQIVND (reference sequence). This CDR3 has 14 amino acids. V lost 8 bases and J 2 bases, leaving 16 bases between the germline ends. The entry originates in a study of OX40 agonist ivuxolimab in advanced cancers. As for the study in general: Patients received ivuxolimab, an intravenous treatment, every 2 weeks at 0.01 to 10 mg/kg. Two cutaneous melanoma patients and one hepatocellular carcinoma patient, three in all, had partial responses.

The rearrangement links TRBV19 to TRBJ2-7, with a weak D call TRBD2 (6 bases). The TCR comes from an adult with an advanced solid tumor such as melanoma, head and neck, liver or kidney cancer. The specimen comprised CD4+ or CD8+ T cells sorted from blood, sampled in a trial of the OX40 agonist ivuxolimab. The CDR3 region has the DNA TGTGCCAGTCGCCACCCCGGGACTCCCTACGAGCAGTACTTC. Protein sequence: CASRHPGTPYEQYF.